This T cell receptor (beta chain) comes out of a study of PD-1 blockade in mismatch repair-deficient tumors. About the research overall: Enrolled about 2013-2016, patients had progressing, pretreated mismatch repair-deficient cancers of approximately 13 types. Study findings and constraints: After pembrolizumab, tumor-resident clones rose rapidly, then generally contracted before radiologic responses.

The repertoire was sequenced with immunoSEQ multiplex PCR; TCRdb's copy has only in-frame clones and lacks some. The sample includes approximately 17,000 clones, 84% of them seen just once. The CDR3 loop spans 13 amino acids. The germline gives CDR1 SGDLS, CDR2 YYNGEE. Trimming took off 0 bases at V and 7 bases at J, with 7 bases between the two ends. All patients were mismatch repair deficient, assessed by either PCR or immunohistochemistry. Three pembrolizumab responders had their TCRs sequenced. About this clone: Its antigen remains unknown.

The rearrangement links TRBV9 to TRBJ2-2; D unresolved. Sequenced here: PBMCs, sampled roughly 24 weeks after starting pembrolizumab. The TCR was taken from an adult with mismatch repair-deficient cancer. This chain's CDR3 is CASSVGGLGELFF. DNA for the CDR3: TGTGCCAGCAGCGTAGGTGGGCTCGGGGAGCTGTTTTTT.